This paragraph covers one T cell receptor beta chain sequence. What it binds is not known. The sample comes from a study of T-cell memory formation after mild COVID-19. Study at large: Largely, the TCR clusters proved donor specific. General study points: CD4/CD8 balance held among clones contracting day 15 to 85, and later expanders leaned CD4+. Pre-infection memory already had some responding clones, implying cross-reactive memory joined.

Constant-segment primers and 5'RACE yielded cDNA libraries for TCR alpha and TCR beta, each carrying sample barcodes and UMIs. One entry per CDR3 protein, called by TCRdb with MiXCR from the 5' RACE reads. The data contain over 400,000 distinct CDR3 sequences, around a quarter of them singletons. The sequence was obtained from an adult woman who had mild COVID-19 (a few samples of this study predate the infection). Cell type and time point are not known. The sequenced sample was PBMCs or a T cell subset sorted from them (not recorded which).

CDR3 sequence (DNA): TGTGCCAGCAGCTCGCAGGCTGAAGCTTTCTTT. It translates to CASSSQAEAFF. The chain joins TRBV7-6 to TRBJ1-1; D gene uncertain. The CDR3 has 11 amino acids. Trimming cost V 4 bases and J 6 bases, with 6 bases left between them. CDR1 and CDR2 from the germline V gene are SGHVS and FNYEAQ. The full variable domain, rest sourced from reference TRBV7-6 and TRBJ1-1, is GAGVSQSPRYKVTKRGQDVALRCDPISGHVSLYWYRQALGQGPEFLTYFNYEAQQDKSGLPNDRFSAERPEGSISTLTIQRTEQRDSAMYRCASSSQAEAFFGQGTRLTVV.